This T cell receptor beta chain originates from a study of T cell repertoires in cytomegalovirus infection. This CDR3 spans 16 amino acids. Germline V gene data show CDR1 as SGHTA and CDR2 as FQGTGA. V lost 4 bases, J lost 4 bases, and 11 bases stayed unmatched. In its sample, this clonotype was seen many times. TCRdb itself ran the reads through MiXCR, one entry per CDR3 protein. The sample holds roughly 280,000 distinct CDR3 sequences, around 8.7% seen once. The clonotype comes from a human donor in good health (CMV status not recorded). Some clones in this sample may be carry-over from other donors' samples. Sequenced: PBMCs. This rearrangement joins TRBV7-3 to TRBJ1-1; TRBD1 matches 8 bases. The CDR3 bases are TGTGCCAGCAGCTCCCAACCCCAGGGGGCGGGCACTGAAGCTTTCTTT. It codes for CASSSQPQGAGTEAFF.